This T cell receptor beta chain was captured in a study of T cells in Graves' hyperthyroidism and ophthalmopathy. Study-level results: Among clonotypes expanded in thyroid above 0.001, most were also found in blood. Ophthalmopathy, which appeared later, was predicted by the model a median 6.5 months before onset.

For ophthalmopathy patients, the Clinical Activity Score was at least 3 and the NOSPECS grade at least 4; duration was under 3 months. Patients were excluded because of uncontrolled infection, other autoimmune disease, pregnancy or lactation. It was RNA transcripts that yielded the amplified TCR beta CDR3 regions. RT-PCR in the first round (using the HTBI primer set) targeted the TCR CDR3. Each CDR3 protein gets one entry after TCRdb re-called the multiplex PCR reads with MiXCR. The sample holds a few hundred thousand distinct CDR3 sequences, more than 15% seen once. This clonotype was seen a single time. Antigen specificity is unknown. Trimming pared 5 bases from V and 6 bases from J, leaving 13 bases between. This CDR3 contains 14 residues. Germline assignment: CDR1 SGHAT and CDR2 FQDESV (reference sequence).

The chain links TRBV11-1 to TRBJ2-2; D not resolved. Sequenced input: blood. The TCR comes from a woman aged 40 to 50 with Graves' ophthalmopathy. The CDR3 here is CASSRTENPGELFF. The CDR3 DNA sequence: TGTGCCAGCAGCAGGACCGAAAACCCCGGGGAGCTGTTTTTT. The full variable domain, with the rest looked up from reference TRBV11-1 and TRBJ2-2, is EAEVAQSPRYKITEKSQAVAFWCDPISGHATLYWYRQILGQGPELLVQFQDESVVDDSQLPKDRFSAERLKGVDSTLKIQPAELGDSAMYLCASSRTENPGELFFGEGSRLTVL.